The present T cell receptor beta chain was sequenced within a study of blood T cell repertoires in COVID-19. Study overall: The origin of the acute and convalescent COVID-19 samples was the United States, Italy and Spain.

Trimming took 2 bases from V and 0 from J; bases not matched to a gene: 9. The germline V gene encodes CDR1 SGHVS and CDR2 FNYEAQ. This CDR3 is built from 20 residues. In the source study's methods: Estimated nucleated cell counts came from reference gene primer amplification. Generated by immunoSEQ multiplex PCR, the TCRdb table keeps only in-frame clones and is missing some. V, J and clone size are those of that table, while D and trimming were read from the DNA. The profile shows 150,000 to 200,000 clones, 82% of them singletons. This TCR was recovered from a woman aged 35 to 49 with COVID-19, enrolled during active disease. V is TRBV7-6 and J is TRBJ2-1, with 14 bases that match TRBD2. Sequences were obtained from peripheral blood. CDR3 loop: CASSLIGTSGGGRSYNEQFF. The CDR3 bases are TGTGCCAGCAGCTTAATCGGGACTAGCGGGGGTGGACGCTCCTACAATGAGCAGTTCTTC. The full variable domain, completed using reference TRBV7-6 and TRBJ2-1, is GAGVSQSPRYKVTKRGQDVALRCDPISGHVSLYWYRQALGQGPEFLTYFNYEAQQDKSGLPNDRFSAERPEGSISTLTIQRTEQRDSAMYRCASSLIGTSGGGRSYNEQFFGPGTRLTVL.